This passage covers 13 T cell receptor beta chains from one sample sequenced in a study of ipilimumab plus nivolumab after autologous stem cell transplantation. Here immunoSEQ multiplex PCR was the method, and the copy in TCRdb shows in-frame clones only, minus some. This sample has about 43,000 clones; about 88% occur once, and the top ten carry around 0.9%. Sequences were derived from PBMCs, sampled in a trial of ipilimumab plus nivolumab as post-transplant consolidation. These receptors originate from a male donor with multiple myeloma.

The V and J genes are TRBV28 and TRBJ1-2; tentatively, D is TRBD1 (5 bases). The CDR3 loop spans 15 amino acids. Deletions cut 6 bases from V and 8 bases from J, with 22 bases between. Looked up from germline, CDR1 is MDHEN and CDR2 is SYDVKM. The CDR3: CASSPASGVRLGYTF. The CDR3 region has the DNA TGTGCCAGCAGCCCAGCCTCGGGGGTTCGTCTGGGCTACACCTTC.

The chain carries TRBV6-5 and TRBJ2-7; D gene uncertain. The CDR3 sequence is 14 residues long. Per the germline V gene, CDR1 is MNHEY and CDR2 is SVGAGI. The V end lost 5 bases, the J end lost 2 bases, and 13 bases lay between the germline ends. The CDR3, as DNA: TGTGCCAGCAGTCCCAGCATGGTACCCTACGAGCAGTACTTC. Amino acid sequence: CASSPSMVPYEQYF.

This chain uses TRBV28 with TRBJ1-5; D gene unclear. The CDR3 consists of 14 residues. Germline CDR1 and CDR2: MDHEN and SYDVKM. Trimming left V 6 bases short and J 2 bases short, with 11 bases between. Written as DNA, the CDR3 is TGTGCCAGCAGCTTAGGGTTCCGCAATCAGCCCCAGCATTTT. Translation gives CASSLGFRNQPQHF. Full variable domain (outside the CDR3, taken from reference TRBV28 and TRBJ1-5): DVKVTQSSRYLVKRTGEKVFLECVQDMDHENMFWYRQDPGLGLRLIYFSYDVKMKEKGDIPEGYSVSREKKERFSLILESASTNQTSMYLCASSLGFRNQPQHFGDGTRLSIL.

The rearrangement uses TRBV7-3 and TRBJ2-3; D is undetermined. The CDR3 consists of 13 residues. The V gene lost 5 bases and the J gene lost 4 bases, with 10 bases spanning the gap. Germline V gene sequence: CDR1 SGHTA, CDR2 FQGTGA. CDR3 DNA: TGTGCCAGCAGCCCATACCAAGCAGATACGCAGTATTTT. Amino acids: CASSPYQADTQYF.

V is TRBV4-3 and J is TRBJ1-2, with D maybe TRBD1 (5 bases). Looked up from germline, CDR1 is LGHNA and CDR2 is YSLEER. The CDR3 contains 15 residues. Trimming removed 4 bases at V and 4 bases at J, with 16 bases between. The CDR3 region is CASSPNADRSYGYTF. CDR3 in DNA: TGCGCCAGCAGCCCGAACGCAGACAGAAGCTATGGCTACACCTTC.

J is TRBJ2-5 and V is TRBV5-1, with D maybe TRBD1 (6 bases). The CDR3 contains 17 residues. Looked up from germline, CDR1 is SGHRS and CDR2 is YFSETQ. V lost 1 base, J lost 0 bases, and 16 bases lay in between. DNA for the CDR3: TGCGCCAGCAGCTTGATGGGGGCAGTGGGGTACCAAGAGACCCAGTACTTC. This encodes CASSLMGAVGYQETQYF.

The V and J genes are TRBV10-3 and TRBJ1-5; perhaps TRBD1 as D (6 bases). V was shortened by 0 bases and J by 3 bases, with 12 bases between the two germline ends. Germline V gene sequence: CDR1 ENHRY, CDR2 SYGVKD. The CDR3 has 16 amino acids. CDR3 amino acids: CAISESGGPLNQPQHF. DNA for the CDR3: TGTGCCATCAGTGAGTCCGGGGGCCCGCTCAATCAGCCCCAGCATTTT.

The CDR3 is CASSERQGASNTGELFF. The CDR3 region has the DNA TGTGCCAGCAGTGAGAGACAGGGGGCCTCGAACACCGGGGAGCTGTTTTTT. The chain has TRBV2 and TRBJ2-2; 10 nucleotides agree with TRBD1. Germline V lookup: CDR1 SNHLY, CDR2 FYNNEI. V shed 3 bases and J 0 bases; nucleotides not matched to a gene: 4. The CDR3 consists of 17 residues.

V and J are TRBV5-1 and TRBJ2-1, with a weak D call TRBD1 (6 bases). V dropped 0 bases and J dropped 5 bases, with 12 bases sitting between them. The CDR3 is made up of 15 amino acids. From germline, CDR1 is SGHRS and CDR2 YFSETQ. In DNA form, the CDR3 reads TGCGCCAGCAGCTTGGACGGACAGCCGAACAATGAGCAGTTCTTC. Its protein is CASSLDGQPNNEQFF.

This chain links TRBV11-2 with TRBJ2-7; D is unclear. The CDR3 is 13 amino acids. The germline V gene encodes CDR1 SGHAT and CDR2 FQNNGV. Trimming cost V 5 bases and J 1 base, with 9 bases left between them. The CDR3 DNA follows: TGTGCCAGCAGCGAAGGGTTTTCCTACGAGCAGTACTTC. The encoded protein is CASSEGFSYEQYF.

The chain carries TRBV19 and TRBJ2-4, with D perhaps being TRBD1 or TRBD2 (6 bases each). Germline CDR1 reads LNHDA; CDR2 reads SQIVND (reference sequence). Trimming left V 7 bases short and J 5 bases short, with 15 bases between. The CDR3 length is 14 residues. The CDR3 nucleotides are TGTGCCAGTAACCAGAGGGGGGAGGAAAACATTCAGTACTTC. Its translation: CASNQRGEENIQYF.

J is TRBJ2-2 and V is TRBV7-9, with TRBD2 matching 12 bases. This CDR3 is 18 amino acids long. Germline lookup yields CDR1 SEHNR and CDR2 FQNEAQ (reference sequence). The V segment lost 5 bases and the J segment 5 bases; nucleotides outside the gene matches: 12. The CDR3 is CASSPRLAGDVGTGELFF. The CDR3 DNA is TGTGCCAGCAGCCCTCGACTAGCGGGAGATGTGGGAACCGGGGAGCTGTTTTTT.

This clone showed up just once. The DNA for the CDR3 is TGTGCCTCGGGGACAGTTGGCTACACCTTC. Amino acid sequence: CASGTVGYTF. This rearrangement joins TRBV30 to TRBJ1-2; the match to TRBD1 covers 7 bases. With V trimmed by 7 bases and J by 7 bases, 3 bases remained unmatched. Germline V gene data show CDR1 as GTSNPN and CDR2 as SVGIG (reference sequence). The CDR3 has 10 residues.